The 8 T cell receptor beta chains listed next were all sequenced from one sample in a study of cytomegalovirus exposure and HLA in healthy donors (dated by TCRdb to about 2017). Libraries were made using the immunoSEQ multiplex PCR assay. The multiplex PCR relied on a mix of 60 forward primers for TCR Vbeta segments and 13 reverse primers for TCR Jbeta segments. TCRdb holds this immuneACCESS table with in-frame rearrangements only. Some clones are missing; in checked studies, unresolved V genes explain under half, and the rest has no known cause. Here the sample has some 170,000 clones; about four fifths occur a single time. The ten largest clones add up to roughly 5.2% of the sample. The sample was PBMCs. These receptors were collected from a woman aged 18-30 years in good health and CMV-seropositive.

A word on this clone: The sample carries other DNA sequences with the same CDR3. The DNA for the CDR3 is TGCAGCGTTGTTCTGTCTGACACTGAAGCTTTCTTT. This translates into CSVVLSDTEAFF. This chain connects TRBV29-1 to TRBJ1-1; D ambiguous. Germline CDR1 reads SQVTM; CDR2 reads ANQGSEA. Deletions cut 4 bases from V and 3 bases from J, with 9 bases between. The CDR3 length is 12 residues. Drawing the rest from reference TRBV29-1 and TRBJ1-1, the complete variable domain is SAVISQKPSRDICQRGTSLTIQCQVDSQVTMMFWYRQQPGQSLTLIATANQGSEATYESGFVIDKFPISRPNLTFSTLTVSNMSPEDSSIYLCSVVLSDTEAFFGQGTRLTVV.

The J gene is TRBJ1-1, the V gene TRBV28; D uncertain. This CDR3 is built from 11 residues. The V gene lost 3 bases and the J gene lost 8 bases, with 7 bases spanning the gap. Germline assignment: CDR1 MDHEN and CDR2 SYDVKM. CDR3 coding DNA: TGTGCCAGCAGTTTCACGGGGGAAGCTTTCTTT. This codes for CASSFTGEAFF.

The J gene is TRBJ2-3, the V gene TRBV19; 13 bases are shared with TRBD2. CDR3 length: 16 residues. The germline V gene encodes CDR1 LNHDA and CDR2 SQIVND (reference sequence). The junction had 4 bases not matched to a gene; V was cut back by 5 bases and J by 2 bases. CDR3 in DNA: TGTGCCAGTAGTGGACTAGCGGGGGTGATCACAGATACGCAGTATTTT. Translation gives CASSGLAGVITDTQYF.

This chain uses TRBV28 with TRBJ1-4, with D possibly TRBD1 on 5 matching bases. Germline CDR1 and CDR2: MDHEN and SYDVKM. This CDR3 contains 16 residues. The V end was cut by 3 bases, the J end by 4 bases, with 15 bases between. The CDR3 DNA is TGTGCCAGCAGTTTTGTTCCTGGGGCTTATAATGAAAAACTGTTTTTT. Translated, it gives CASSFVPGAYNEKLFF. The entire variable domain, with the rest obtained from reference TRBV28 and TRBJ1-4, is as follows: DVKVTQSSRYLVKRTGEKVFLECVQDMDHENMFWYRQDPGLGLRLIYFSYDVKMKEKGDIPEGYSVSREKKERFSLILESASTNQTSMYLCASSFVPGAYNEKLFFGSGTQLSVL.

The CDR3 nucleotides read TGTGCCTGGGCGCAGGGTGATAATTCACCCCTCCACTTT. This translates into CAWAQGDNSPLHF. The chain couples TRBV11-2 to TRBJ1-6, with D possibly being TRBD1 (5 bases). The CDR3 runs 13 residues. Trimming took 11 bases from V and 5 from J, leaving 13 bases between them. Per germline, CDR1 SGHAT and CDR2 FQNNGV.

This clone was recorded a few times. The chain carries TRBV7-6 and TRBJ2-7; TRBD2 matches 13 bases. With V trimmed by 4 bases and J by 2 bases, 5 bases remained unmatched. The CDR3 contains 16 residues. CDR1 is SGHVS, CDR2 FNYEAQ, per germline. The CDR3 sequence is CASSSSLAGGAYEQYF. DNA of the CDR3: TGTGCCAGCAGCTCCTCACTAGCGGGGGGGGCCTACGAGCAGTACTTC.

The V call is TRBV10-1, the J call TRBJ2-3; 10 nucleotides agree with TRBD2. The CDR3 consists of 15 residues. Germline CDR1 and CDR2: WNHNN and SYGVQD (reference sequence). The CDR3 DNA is TGCGCGGCCCTCCCAAGCGGGGGGGTCACAGATACGCAGTATTTT. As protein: CAALPSGGVTDTQYF.

CDR3: CASSQETGVEGRYGYTF. The CDR3 DNA is TGTGCCAGCAGCCAAGAGACAGGGGTTGAGGGTCGGTATGGCTACACCTTC. V is TRBV4-2 and J is TRBJ1-2; 8 bases agree with TRBD1. The germline V gene encodes CDR1 LGHNA and CDR2 YNFKEQ. The CDR3 runs 17 residues. Trimming cost V 0 bases and J 5 bases; bases outside gene matches: 11.